This T cell receptor (beta chain) was identified during a study of blood T cell repertoires in COVID-19. Looking at the study overall: COVID-19 samples collected from the United States, Italy and Spain covered acute and convalescent phases. The analysed material was cDNA or gDNA that came from T cells, B-cell-depleted T cells, or PBMCs.

CDR1 is SGHTA and CDR2 is FQGNSA in the germline V gene. CDR3 length: 13 residues. Trimming took off 5 bases at V and 7 bases at J, with 14 bases between the two ends. Authors' analysis steps: Estimates of nucleated cell counts were drawn from the amplification of reference gene primers. Assay used: immunoSEQ multiplex PCR; TCRdb lists only in-frame clones, some missing. V and J calls plus clone size are reproduced from that table; the DNA served to infer D and trimming. Of about 71,000 clones listed, just over 85% are singletons. The sample consisted of peripheral blood. This clonotype was obtained from a man aged 25 to 40 with acute or convalescent COVID-19. The V gene is TRBV7-2, the J gene TRBJ1-1; maybe TRBD1 (6 bases). CDR3 DNA sequence: TGTGCCAGCAGCCAGGACAGAGGAATTGAAGCTTTCTTT. It yields the protein CASSQDRGIEAFF.